This passage covers 31 T cell receptor beta chains from one sample sequenced in a study of blood T cell repertoires in COVID-19. The data were produced by immunoSEQ multiplex PCR, yet TCRdb's version contains in-frame clones alone and is incomplete. The repertoire has approximately 240,000 clones, 70% to 85% of them found once; the top ten carry roughly 1.3%. Sequenced sample: PBMCs or T cells enriched from blood (not recorded which). The source is a woman between 40 and 50 years old with acute COVID-19.

V is TRBV11-2 and J is TRBJ1-6; D might be TRBD1 (6 bases). V lost 5 bases, J lost 7 bases, and 18 bases lay in between. This CDR3 comprises 16 residues. Germline-derived CDR1 and CDR2 are SGHAT and FQNNGV. CDR3 protein: CASSPMGGARNSPLHF. For the CDR3, the DNA is TGTGCCAGCAGCCCTATGGGGGGGGCTCGAAATTCACCCCTCCACTTT.

V is TRBV7-8 and J is TRBJ1-1; D is perhaps TRBD1 (5 bases). The germline CDR1 and CDR2 sequences are SGHVS and FQNEAQ. V was pared by 6 bases and J by 5 bases, with 13 bases between. This CDR3 comprises 13 residues. The CDR3 is CASSWGEGTEAFF. The CDR3, as DNA: TGTGCCAGCAGTTGGGGGGAGGGAACTGAAGCTTTCTTT.

The V call is TRBV24-1, the J call TRBJ2-6; the D gene is possibly TRBD1 (6 bases). This CDR3 has 16 amino acids. The V end lost 4 bases, the J end lost 2 bases, and 11 bases lay between the germline ends. Germline V gene data show CDR1 as KGHDR and CDR2 as SFDVKD. The CDR3 nucleotides are TGTGCCACCAGTGAAGCAGGGGCCCCTGGGGCCAACGTCCTGACTTTC. This translates into CATSEAGAPGANVLTF.

In DNA, the CDR3 is TGTGCCAGTAGTATTTGGGCAGTGACAACTAATGAAAAACTGTTTTTT. Amino acid sequence: CASSIWAVTTNEKLFF. This chain uses TRBV19 with TRBJ1-4, with D unclear. In germline, CDR1 is LNHDA, CDR2 SQIVND (reference sequence). Trimming removed 3 bases at V and 0 bases at J, with 11 bases between. The CDR3 has 16 residues.

This chain connects TRBV3-1 (or the pseudogene TRBV3-2) to TRBJ1-4; the D is unclear. Trimming left V 2 bases short and J 5 bases short, with 9 bases between. The germline V gene has CDR1 LGHDT and CDR2 YNNKEL (reference sequence). The CDR3 has 14 amino acids. This CDR3 reads CASSQSGWNEKLFF. Here the CDR3 DNA reads TGTGCCAGCAGCCAATCGGGGTGGAATGAAAAACTGTTTTTT.

There are a few counts of this clone. The gene calls are TRBV10-1 and TRBJ2-1, with 10 bases aligning to TRBD2. This CDR3 has 16 amino acids. V shed 5 bases and J 4 bases; nucleotides not matched to a gene: 8. The germline V gene has CDR1 WNHNN and CDR2 SYGVQD (reference sequence). CDR3 nucleotide sequence: TGCGCCAGCAGTCCGGCGGGTAGCGGGGGGTACAATGAGCAGTTCTTC. Its protein product is CASSPAGSGGYNEQFF.

The V call is TRBV7-2, the J call TRBJ1-1; D is possibly TRBD1 (5 bases). This CDR3 is built from 14 residues. The ends were cut back, 5 bases at V and 6 bases at J, with 16 bases in the middle. Germline CDR1 is SGHTA and CDR2 is FQGNSA. The CDR3 is CASSPSWGGAEAFF. The CDR3 DNA reads TGTGCCAGCAGCCCATCATGGGGGGGTGCTGAAGCTTTCTTT.

The J gene is TRBJ2-2, the V gene TRBV2, with 8 bases that match TRBD1. Germline V gives CDR1 SNHLY, CDR2 FYNNEI. The CDR3 has 13 amino acids. V trimming: 7 bases; J trimming: 6 bases; junction bases outside the gene matches: 4. As DNA, the CDR3 is TGTGCCAGCACCGGACAGGGCCCCGGGGAGCTGTTTTTT. The encoded protein is CASTGQGPGELFF.

In its sample, this clone was seen a few times. The V call is TRBV12-3 or TRBV12-4, the J call TRBJ2-3; 8 bases map to TRBD2. The CDR3 covers 13 residues. After removal of 6 bases from V and 1 base from J, the junction contained 0 bases not matched to a gene. The CDR3 loop is CASRLAGTDTQYF. The CDR3 nucleotides are TGTGCCAGCAGACTAGCGGGCACAGATACGCAGTATTTT.

The V and J genes are TRBV27 and TRBJ2-2, with D perhaps matching TRBD2 (6 bases). Trimming stripped 6 bases from V and 8 bases from J, with 16 bases between. CDR1 is MNHEY and CDR2 is SMNVEV in the germline V gene (reference sequence). This CDR3 is built from 14 residues. DNA of the CDR3: TGTGCCAGCAGGGGGGACTTAGCGGTTGGGGAGCTGTTTTTT. Translating it yields CASRGDLAVGELFF.

V gene TRBV2 combines with J gene TRBJ1-1; D remains unclear. The germline CDR1 and CDR2 sequences are SNHLY and FYNNEI. V lost 7 bases and J lost 1, with 13 bases in between. This CDR3 region has 14 residues. In DNA form, the CDR3 reads TGTGCCAGCACTTTCTCCGGAGGGAACACTGAAGCTTTCTTT. As protein: CASTFSGGNTEAFF.

This clone is a singleton in its sample. The rearrangement joins TRBV19 to TRBJ1-1; D possibly corresponds to TRBD1 (5 bases). The V gene lost 4 bases and the J gene lost 6 bases, with 12 bases spanning the gap. CDR1 LNHDA and CDR2 SQIVND come from the germline V gene (reference sequence). The length of the CDR3 is 13 residues. CDR3: CASSTPTASEAFF. The CDR3 coding sequence is TGTGCCAGTAGTACCCCGACAGCATCTGAAGCTTTCTTT.

The V gene is TRBV29-1, the J gene TRBJ2-3; tentatively, D is TRBD1 (5 bases). Trimming stripped 5 bases from V and 0 bases from J, with 15 bases between. CDR3 size: 15 residues. The germline V gene encodes CDR1 SQVTM and CDR2 ANQGSEA. CDR3 bases: TGCAGCGTTACTCCGACAGCCTCTAGCACAGATACGCAGTATTTT. This codes for CSVTPTASSTDTQYF.

The gene calls are TRBV7-6 and TRBJ1-6; D is ambiguous. This CDR3 has 13 residues. V was pared by 2 bases and J by 10 bases, with 9 bases between. Germline V CDR1 and CDR2: SGHVS, FNYEAQ. The CDR3, as DNA: TGTGCCAGCAGCTTAATGGAGGGATCACCCCTCCACTTT. It is translated as CASSLMEGSPLHF.

The rearrangement joins TRBV5-1 to TRBJ2-7, with D perhaps TRBD1 (6 bases). Per germline, CDR1 SGHRS and CDR2 YFSETQ. V dropped 3 bases and J dropped 4 bases, with 8 bases sitting between them. The CDR3 consists of 12 residues. The CDR3 spells CASSSGVYEQYF. CDR3 DNA: TGCGCCAGCAGCTCAGGGGTGTACGAGCAGTACTTC.

A single count supports this clone. The genes are TRBV9 and TRBJ2-1; D not certain. Germline CDR1 is SGDLS and CDR2 is YYNGEE. This CDR3 has 13 amino acids. Trimming removed 3 bases from V and 5 bases from J, with 9 bases in between. Written as DNA, the CDR3 is TGTGCCAGCAGCGATAGACTGAACAATGAGCAGTTCTTC. Protein sequence: CASSDRLNNEQFF.

This clone has only one observation. This chain connects TRBV5-1 to TRBJ2-7; 10 nucleotides align to TRBD2. J gave up 6 bases and V 4 bases, and 13 bases lay outside the gene matches. The CDR3 has 16 residues. The germline gives CDR1 SGHRS, CDR2 YFSETQ. For the CDR3, the DNA is TGCGCCAGCAGCCCCTCCGTCAGCGGGAGGGCCGGCGAGCAGTACTTC. Translating it yields CASSPSVSGRAGEQYF.

The sample holds a few counts of this clone. The chain combines TRBV28 with TRBJ1-3; 7 bases agree with TRBD1. This CDR3 is built from 19 residues. The germline CDR1 and CDR2 sequences are MDHEN and SYDVKM. The V and J ends lost 2 bases and 0 bases, in that order; junction bases with no gene match: 13. The CDR3 region is CASSLLGQVGATSGNTIYF. The CDR3 nucleotides read TGTGCCAGCAGTTTACTTGGACAGGTTGGGGCAACCTCTGGAAACACCATATATTTT.

A single count supports this clone. This chain joins TRBV9 and TRBJ1-6, with D uncertain. Germline assignment: CDR1 SGDLS and CDR2 YYNGEE. The CDR3 is 17 residues long. With 1 base removed from V and 0 bases from J, the gap between germline ends came to 11 bases. The CDR3 loop reads CASSVQASGSYNSPLHF. The CDR3 DNA follows: TGTGCCAGCAGCGTACAGGCGTCAGGCTCCTATAATTCACCCCTCCACTTT.

The chain uses TRBV15 and TRBJ1-1; tentatively, D is TRBD1 (6 bases). Germline CDR1 reads LNHNV; CDR2 reads YYDKDF (reference sequence). Trimming shortened V by 5 bases and J by 3 bases, and 22 bases separated the two germline ends. The length of the CDR3 is 17 residues. CDR3 protein: CATSGSTGMRIDTEAFF. DNA for the CDR3: TGTGCCACCAGCGGATCAACAGGGATGAGAATAGACACTGAAGCTTTCTTT. Full variable domain (rest looked up from reference TRBV15 and TRBJ1-1): DAMVIQNPRYQVTQFGKPVTLSCSQTLNHNVMYWYQQKSSQAPKLLFHYYDKDFNNEADTPDNFQSRRPNTSFCFLDIRSPGLGDTAMYLCATSGSTGMRIDTEAFFGQGTRLTVV.

For this clone: The same CDR3 arises from other DNA sequences in this sample as well. The chain uses TRBV19 and TRBJ1-1, with 7 bases matching TRBD1. The V gene's germline CDR1 is LNHDA and CDR2 SQIVND (reference sequence). CDR3 size: 12 residues. J was trimmed by 1 base and V by 10 bases; bases with no gene match: 3. The CDR3 sequence: CATRQGNTEAFF. CDR3 in DNA: TGTGCCACCCGACAGGGGAACACTGAAGCTTTCTTT. Complete variable domain (other parts from reference TRBV19 and TRBJ1-1): DGGITQSPKYLFRKEGQNVTLSCEQNLNHDAMYWYRQDPGQGLRLIYYSQIVNDFQKGDIAEGYSVSREKKESFPLTVTSAQKNPTAFYLCATRQGNTEAFFGQGTRLTVV.

This sequence joins TRBV12-3 or TRBV12-4 and TRBJ2-7, with D perhaps matching TRBD2 (5 bases). CDR3 length: 13 amino acids. Trimming left V 5 bases short and J 1 base short, with 9 bases between. The DNA for the CDR3 is TGTGCCAGCAGTCCCGGGATGTCCTACGAGCAGTACTTC. Its protein is CASSPGMSYEQYF.

The rearrangement uses TRBV27 and TRBJ1-1, with D maybe TRBD1 (5 bases). This CDR3 region has 13 residues. Trimming removed 3 bases from V and 4 bases from J, with 9 bases in between. Looked up from germline, CDR1 is MNHEY and CDR2 is SMNVEV (reference sequence). The CDR3 sequence: CASSFGGATEAFF. In DNA form, the CDR3 reads TGTGCCAGCAGTTTTGGAGGGGCCACTGAAGCTTTCTTT.

V gene TRBV30 combines with J gene TRBJ1-3; D gene uncertain. The CDR3 has 14 residues. Trimming stripped 2 bases from V and 0 bases from J, with 8 bases between. CDR1 and CDR2 from the germline V gene are GTSNPN and SVGIG (reference sequence). The CDR3 DNA is TGTGCCTGGAGTAGAGGGAGCTCTGGAAACACCATATATTTT. It encodes CAWSRGSSGNTIYF.

This clone occurred a few times. V and J are TRBV5-4 and TRBJ2-1; D is ambiguous. Germline CDR1 reads SGHNT; CDR2 reads YYREEE (reference sequence). V shed 4 bases and J shed 9 bases, with 11 bases lying between them. The CDR3 totals 12 residues. This chain's CDR3 is CASSPPAGEQFF. CDR3 nucleotide sequence: TGTGCCAGCAGCCCTCCTGCAGGTGAGCAGTTCTTC.

The rearrangement uses TRBV4-1 and TRBJ2-7; 8 nucleotides match TRBD2. The V gene's germline CDR1 is MGHRA and CDR2 YSYEKL. The CDR3 is 16 amino acids. Trimming at V came to 1 base and at J to 0 bases, leaving 5 bases not matched to a gene. In DNA form, the CDR3 reads TGCGCCAGCAGCCAAGGCGGGAGGCCCTTCTCCTACGAGCAGTACTTC. It codes for CASSQGGRPFSYEQYF.

The chain uses TRBV7-9 and TRBJ2-1, with D maybe TRBD1 (6 bases). The V end lost 8 bases, the J end lost 10 bases, and 12 bases lay between the germline ends. Germline-derived CDR1 and CDR2 are SEHNR and FQNEAQ (reference sequence). The CDR3 consists of 11 residues. CDR3 loop: CASGGRTEQFF. In DNA form, the CDR3 reads TGTGCCAGCGGGGGCCGGACAGAGCAGTTCTTC. The full variable domain, with the rest looked up from reference TRBV7-9 and TRBJ2-1, is DTGVSQNPRHKITKRGQNVTFRCDPISEHNRLYWYRQTLGQGPEFLTYFQNEAQLEKSRLLSDRFSAERPKGSFSTLEIQRTEQGDSAMYLCASGGRTEQFFGPGTRLTVL.

The rearrangement joins TRBV11-2 to TRBJ1-2; 7 bases are a match to TRBD1. Germline CDR1 reads SGHAT; CDR2 reads FQNNGV. V trimming: 5 bases; J trimming: 4 bases; junction bases outside the gene matches: 7. The CDR3 is 14 residues long. This CDR3 reads CASSNPDRSYGYTF. CDR3 nucleotide sequence: TGTGCCAGCAGCAATCCGGACAGGTCCTATGGCTACACCTTC.

The chain joins TRBV14 to TRBJ2-1; TRBD2 matches 15 bases. CDR1 is SGHDN, CDR2 FVKESK, per germline. The J segment lost 6 bases and the V segment lost 4 bases, leaving 1 base of the junction unmatched. The length of the CDR3 is 15 residues. The CDR3 region is CASSRTSGRANEQFF. Written as DNA, the CDR3 is TGTGCCAGCAGCCGGACTAGCGGGAGGGCCAATGAGCAGTTCTTC.

This chain connects TRBV6-5 to TRBJ1-2; D remains ambiguous. V gave up 5 bases and J gave up 2 bases, with 6 bases separating them. The CDR3 runs 12 residues. Germline V gene sequence: CDR1 MNHEY, CDR2 SVGAGI. As DNA, the CDR3 is TGTGCCAGCAGTAAGGAGAACTATGGCTACACCTTC. It is translated as CASSKENYGYTF.

The rearrangement links TRBV28 to TRBJ1-1, with 7 bases matching TRBD1. Trimming at V came to 2 bases and at J to 1 base, leaving 4 bases not matched to a gene. The CDR3 has 15 amino acids. The germline gives CDR1 MDHEN, CDR2 SYDVKM. CDR3 nucleotides: TGTGCCAGCAGTTTAGGCAGGGGGTGGAACACTGAAGCTTTCTTT. It is translated as CASSLGRGWNTEAFF.